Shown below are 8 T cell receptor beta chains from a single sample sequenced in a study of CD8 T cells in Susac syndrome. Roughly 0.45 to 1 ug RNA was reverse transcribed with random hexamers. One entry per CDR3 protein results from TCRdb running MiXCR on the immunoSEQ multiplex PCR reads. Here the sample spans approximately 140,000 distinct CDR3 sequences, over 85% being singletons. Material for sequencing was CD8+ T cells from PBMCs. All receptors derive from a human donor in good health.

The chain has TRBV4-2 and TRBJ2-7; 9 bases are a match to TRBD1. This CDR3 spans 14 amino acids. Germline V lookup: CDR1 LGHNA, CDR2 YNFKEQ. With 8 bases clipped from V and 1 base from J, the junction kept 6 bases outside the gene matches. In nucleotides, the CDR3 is TGTGCCAGCGCCGGGACAGGGTTATCCTACGAGCAGTACTTC. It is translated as CASAGTGLSYEQYF.

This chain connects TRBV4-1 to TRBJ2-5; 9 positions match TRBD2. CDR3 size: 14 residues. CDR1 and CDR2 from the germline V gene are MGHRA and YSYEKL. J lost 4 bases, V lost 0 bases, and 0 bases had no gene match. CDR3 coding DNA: TGCGCCAGCAGCCAAGATAGCGGGGGAGAGACCCAGTACTTC. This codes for CASSQDSGGETQYF.

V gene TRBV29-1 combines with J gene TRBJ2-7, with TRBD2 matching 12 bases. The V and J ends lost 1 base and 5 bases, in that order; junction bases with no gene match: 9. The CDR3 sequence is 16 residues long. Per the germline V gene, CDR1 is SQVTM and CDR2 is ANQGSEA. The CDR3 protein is CSVEGLAGGSIDEQYF. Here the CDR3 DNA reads TGCAGCGTTGAAGGTCTAGCGGGAGGGTCAATCGACGAGCAGTACTTC.

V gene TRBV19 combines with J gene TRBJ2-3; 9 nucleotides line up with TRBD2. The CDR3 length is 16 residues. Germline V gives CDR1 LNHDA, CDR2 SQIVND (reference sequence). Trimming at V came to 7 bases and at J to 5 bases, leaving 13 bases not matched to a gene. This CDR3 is CASTVAGVVHEDTQYF. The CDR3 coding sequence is TGTGCCAGTACTGTAGCGGGAGTAGTCCATGAAGATACGCAGTATTTT.

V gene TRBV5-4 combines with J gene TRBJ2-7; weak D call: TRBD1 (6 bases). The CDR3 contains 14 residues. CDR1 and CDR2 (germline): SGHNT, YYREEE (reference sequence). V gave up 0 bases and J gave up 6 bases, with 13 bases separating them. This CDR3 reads CASSLVTGSREQYF. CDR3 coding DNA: TGTGCCAGCAGCTTGGTAACAGGGTCGCGCGAGCAGTACTTC.

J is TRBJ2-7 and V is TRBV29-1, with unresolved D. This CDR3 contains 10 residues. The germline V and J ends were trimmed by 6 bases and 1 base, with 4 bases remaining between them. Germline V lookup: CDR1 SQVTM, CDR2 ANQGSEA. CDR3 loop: CSVGSYEQYF. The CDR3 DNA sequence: TGCAGCGTGGGATCCTACGAGCAGTACTTC.

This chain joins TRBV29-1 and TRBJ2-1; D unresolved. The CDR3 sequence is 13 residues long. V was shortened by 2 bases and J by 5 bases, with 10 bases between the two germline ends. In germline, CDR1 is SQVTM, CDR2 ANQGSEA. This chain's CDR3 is CSVEPRVNNEQFF. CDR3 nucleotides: TGCAGCGTTGAACCTCGGGTAAACAATGAGCAGTTCTTC.

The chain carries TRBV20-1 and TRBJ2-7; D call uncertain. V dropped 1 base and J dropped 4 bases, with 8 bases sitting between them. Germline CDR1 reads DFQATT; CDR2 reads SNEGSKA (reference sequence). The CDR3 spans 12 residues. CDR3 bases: TGCAGTGCTAGAGTAACACCTTACGAGCAGTACTTC. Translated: CSARVTPYEQYF.